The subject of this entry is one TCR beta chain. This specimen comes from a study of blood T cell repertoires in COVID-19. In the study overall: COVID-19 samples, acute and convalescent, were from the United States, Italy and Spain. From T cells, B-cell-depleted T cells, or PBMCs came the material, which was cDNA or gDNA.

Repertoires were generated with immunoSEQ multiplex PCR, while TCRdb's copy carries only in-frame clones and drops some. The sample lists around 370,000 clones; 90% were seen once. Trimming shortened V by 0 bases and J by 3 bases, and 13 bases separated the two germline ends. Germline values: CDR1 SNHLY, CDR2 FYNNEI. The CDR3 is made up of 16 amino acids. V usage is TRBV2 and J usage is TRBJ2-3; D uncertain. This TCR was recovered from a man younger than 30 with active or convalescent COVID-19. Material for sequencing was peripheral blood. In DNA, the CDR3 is TGTGCCAGCAGTGAAGCAGTACCTAGGCTAACAGATACGCAGTATTTT. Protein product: CASSEAVPRLTDTQYF.